Listed below are T cell receptor beta chains from one sample, sequenced in a study of beta chain features in type 1 diabetes. Some clones are missing from TCRdb's copy, which holds only in-frame ones; the method was immunoSEQ multiplex PCR. The table shows under 550,000 clones, with about an eighth occurring only once. Sequenced sample: naive CD4+ T cells from blood. The receptors here all came from a woman aged 18-29 years in good health. The CDR3 runs from the conserved cysteine through the conserved F or W. A D gene is named only where the DNA matches it firmly. The size of a clone is reported for some rows only, either as once, few or many, or as a class for expanded clones.

clone size: NA
D gene: NA
J gene: TRBJ2-3
CDR3 length: 16
V gene: TRBV27
CDR3 protein: CASKTVGRTETDTQYF
CDR3 DNA: TGTGCCAGCAAAACCGTGGGCAGAACAGAGACAGATACGCAGTATTTT

clone size: few
D gene: TRBD1
J gene: TRBJ1-4
CDR3 length: 15
V gene: TRBV25-1
CDR3 protein: CASKEGDRGLEKLFF
CDR3 DNA: TGTGCCAGCAAGGAGGGGGACAGGGGACTCGAAAAACTGTTTTTT

clone size: NA
D gene: NA
J gene: TRBJ2-3
CDR3 length: 18
V gene: TRBV4-2
CDR3 protein: CASSKGALIGGGTDTQYF
CDR3 DNA: TGTGCCAGCAGCAAAGGGGCTCTTATCGGCGGGGGCACAGATACGCAGTATTTT

clone size: few
D gene: TRBD2
J gene: TRBJ2-1
CDR3 length: 15
V gene: TRBV15
CDR3 protein: CATRQLAGGYNEQFF
CDR3 DNA: TGTGCCACCAGGCAGTTAGCGGGAGGTTACAATGAGCAGTTCTTC

clone size: NA
D gene: NA
J gene: TRBJ2-5
CDR3 length: 14
V gene: TRBV7-2
CDR3 protein: CASSLRVGGETQYF
CDR3 DNA: TGTGCCAGCAGCTTAAGGGTTGGAGGGGAGACCCAGTACTTC

clone size: NA
D gene: TRBD2
J gene: TRBJ2-5
CDR3 length: 17
V gene: TRBV27
CDR3 protein: CASSSPRLAGRQETQYF
CDR3 DNA: TGTGCCAGCAGTTCCCCCCGACTAGCGGGGCGCCAAGAGACCCAGTACTTC

clone size: NA
D gene: NA
J gene: TRBJ1-4
CDR3 length: 15
V gene: TRBV28
CDR3 protein: CASSFRGRTNEKLFF
CDR3 DNA: TGTGCCAGCAGTTTTCGGGGAAGAACTAATGAAAAACTGTTTTTT

clone size: few
D gene: NA
J gene: TRBJ2-1
CDR3 length: 12
V gene: TRBV21-1
CDR3 protein: CPSSKAYNEQFF
CDR3 DNA: TGTCCCAGCAGCAAAGCCTACAATGAGCAGTTCTTC

clone size: few
D gene: NA
J gene: TRBJ2-6
CDR3 length: 15
V gene: TRBV27
CDR3 protein: CASRKKVAGANVLTF
CDR3 DNA: TGTGCCAGCAGGAAAAAAGTTGCTGGGGCCAACGTCCTGACTTTC

clone size: many
D gene: NA
J gene: TRBJ1-1
CDR3 length: 13
V gene: TRBV29-1
CDR3 protein: CSARGRPNTEAFF
CDR3 DNA: TGCAGCGCTAGAGGCAGACCGAACACTGAAGCTTTCTTT

clone size: NA
D gene: NA
J gene: TRBJ1-6
CDR3 length: 12
V gene: TRBV28
CDR3 protein: CASGVWDSPLHF
CDR3 DNA: TGTGCCAGCGGTGTATGGGATTCACCCCTCCACTTT

clone size: few
D gene: NA
J gene: TRBJ2-5
CDR3 length: 15
V gene: TRBV11-2
CDR3 protein: CASSLGAGVRETQYF
CDR3 DNA: TGTGCCAGCAGCTTAGGTGCAGGGGTCAGGGAGACCCAGTACTTC